The rows below give T cell receptor beta chains drawn from one sample of a study of human T cells and chemical hapten exposure. TCRdb analysed the RACE reads with MiXCR anew, one entry per CDR3 protein. Altogether tens of thousands of distinct CDR3 sequences are present, approximately 9.9% being singletons, with the ten largest covering 16%. The source was whole blood, collected in connection with sensitization to the hapten diphenylcyclopropenone (DPC). The receptors derive from a woman in her 40s with alopecia areata. Some clones in this sample may be carry-over from other donors' samples. CDR3s include the opening cysteine and the closing phenylalanine or tryptophan. Each record gives: clone size, V gene, D gene, J gene, CDR3 DNA, CDR3 protein. D genes are given only for firm matches. For some rows the clone size is stated as once, few or many, or as a class when expanded; others skip it.

many	TRBV9	NA	TRBJ2-7	TGTGCCAGCAGCCCCCCCCGGGCAGCCGAGCAGTACTTC	CASSPPRAAEQYF
many	TRBV27	TRBD2	TRBJ2-7	TGTGCCAGCAGTTTAAAGCGGGGGGTTTACGAGCAGTACTTC	CASSLKRGVYEQYF
few	TRBV2	TRBD1	TRBJ2-3	TGTGCCAGCAGTGCGACAGGGGGTTCTGTTACGCAGTATTTT	CASSATGGSVTQYF
few	TRBV11-2	NA	TRBJ1-3	TGTGCCAGCAGCTTAGTCGCCAGGACCTCTGGAAACACCATATATTTT	CASSLVARTSGNTIYF
many	TRBV5-1	NA	TRBJ1-1	TGCGCCAGCAGCCCGAAAGAACCGGCTGAAGCTTTCTTT	CASSPKEPAEAFF
few	TRBV5-1	TRBD1	TRBJ2-5	TGCGCCAGCAGCTGGGGGACAGGGGGAAAAGAGACCCAGTACTTC	CASSWGTGGKETQYF
many	TRBV20-1	NA	TRBJ2-3	TGCAGTGCTAGAGCCCGGGGCAGGGCAACAGATACGCAGTATTTT	CSARARGRATDTQYF
many	TRBV7-9	NA	TRBJ1-1	TGTGCCAGCAGCTTCAGGGAGTGGAACACTGAAGCTTTCTTT	CASSFREWNTEAFF
few	TRBV24-1	NA	TRBJ1-1	TGTGCCGGGGGTCGGGGAACTGAAGCTTTCTTT	CAGGRGTEAFF
few	TRBV4-3	NA	TRBJ1-6	TGCGCCAGCAGCCAAGATAAGGGGAATTCACCCCTCCACTTT	CASSQDKGNSPLHF
few	TRBV6-1	NA	TRBJ2-4	TGTGCCAGCAGTGAACCCGGACAAGCCAAAAACATTCAGTACTTC	CASSEPGQAKNIQYF
NA	TRBV4-1	TRBD2	TRBJ2-3	TGCGCCAGCAGCCAAGATGGCGGACTAGCGGGGGAGTACTCTACGCAGTATTTT	CASSQDGGLAGEYSTQYF
many	TRBV2	TRBD2	TRBJ2-5	TGTGCCAGCAGGCCGACAGGGCTAGCGGGGGACCAAGAGACCCAGTACTTC	CASRPTGLAGDQETQYF
few	TRBV30	TRBD2	TRBJ2-3	TGTGCCTGGAAGGGCGGGGGGGACACAGATACGCAGTATTTT	CAWKGGGDTDTQYF
few	TRBV6-2/TRBV6-3	TRBD1	TRBJ2-2	TGTGCCAGCAGTCACACAGGGGCCAGCTTTCCCGGGGAGCTGTTTTTT	CASSHTGASFPGELFF
many	TRBV7-2	NA	TRBJ2-5	TGTGCCAGCCGAAATTCGGGCGTGGGGACCCAGTACTTC	CASRNSGVGTQYF
many	TRBV2	TRBD2	TRBJ2-4	TGTGCCAGCAGAGGACTAGCGGAGCTTCAGTACTTC	CASRGLAELQYF
many	TRBV5-1	NA	TRBJ2-6	TGCGCCAGCAGCTTACAGGGCTCACTAAGGGGAACGGGGGCCAACGTCCTGACTTTC	CASSLQGSLRGTGANVLTF
many	TRBV20-1	NA	TRBJ1-6	TGCAGTGCTAGGGAGAGCTCCTATAATTCACCCCTCCACTTT	CSARESSYNSPLHF
few	TRBV9	NA	TRBJ1-6	TGTGCCAGCAGCGTAGACGGACACTATAATTCACCCCTCCACTTT	CASSVDGHYNSPLHF
few	TRBV14	TRBD2	TRBJ2-3	TGTGCCAGCAGCCCGGCGGGGGTGGGAGATACGCAGTATTTT	CASSPAGVGDTQYF
many	TRBV12-3/TRBV12-4	NA	TRBJ2-3	TGTGCCAGCAGTTTCGGGGAAAGCACAGATACGCAGTATTTT	CASSFGESTDTQYF
NA	TRBV19	TRBD2	TRBJ2-2	TGTGCCAGTAGCCCCGGGCAGCGGGGGGGAACCGGGGAGCTGTTTTTT	CASSPGQRGGTGELFF
many	TRBV7-2	NA	TRBJ1-1	TGTGCCAGCAGCTTAGGGGTTTTTACTGAAGCTTTCTTT	CASSLGVFTEAFF
many	TRBV19	NA	TRBJ1-6	TGTGCCGCAGCCCGGGACTATAATTCACCCCTCCACTTT	CAAARDYNSPLHF
medium-sized	TRBV3-1	TRBD2	TRBJ2-1	TGTGCCAGCAGCCAAGATGCGTCTAGCGGGGGCCTTGACCCCTACAATGAGCAGTTCTTC	CASSQDASSGGLDPYNEQFF
many	TRBV29-1	TRBD1	TRBJ2-7	TGCAGCGCAGCGGACAGGGGCGCGTCCTACGAGCAGTACTTC	CSAADRGASYEQYF